Below, 17 T cell receptor beta chains from the same sample are listed, as sequenced in a study of post-analysis software for immune sequencing data. Study results and limitations: Patients used roughly five TRBV segments, including TRBV5-6, TRBV5-1 and TRBV20-1, more often than controls.

Their target antigens are unknown. Unique molecular identifiers tagged the TCR beta cDNA libraries. TCRdb analysed the PCR reads with MiXCR anew, one entry per CDR3 protein. The table records fewer than 850,000 distinct CDR3 sequences, 25% to 30% of them present only once. The material sequenced was blood. These receptors originate from a girl under 18 with multiple sclerosis.

V is TRBV27 and J is TRBJ2-1; 9 bases agree with TRBD2. With 6 bases clipped from V and 3 bases from J, the junction kept 6 bases outside the gene matches. CDR1 is MNHEY, CDR2 SMNVEV, per germline (reference sequence). CDR3 length: 15 amino acids. The CDR3 loop reads CASSPSGILYNEQFF. For the CDR3, the DNA is TGTGCCAGCAGCCCTAGCGGGATTCTCTACAATGAGCAGTTCTTC.

In this sample, this clonotype turned up a few times. J is TRBJ2-1 and V is TRBV2; no firm D call. V was cut by 4 bases and J by 5 bases, with 6 bases left in between. Germline CDR1 is SNHLY and CDR2 is FYNNEI. The CDR3 is 12 residues long. The CDR3 bases are TGTGCCAGCAGTGCCGGAGACAATGAGCAGTTCTTC. Its protein product is CASSAGDNEQFF.

This clonotype was detected only a few times. This sequence joins TRBV5-6 and TRBJ2-1, with D perhaps TRBD2 (5 bases). The V gene's germline CDR1 is SGHDT and CDR2 YYEEEE. Trimming took 7 bases from V and 8 from J, leaving 10 bases between them. This CDR3 comprises 11 residues. CDR3: CASGLGDEQFF. The CDR3 coding sequence is TGTGCCAGCGGACTTGGGGATGAGCAGTTCTTC. Together with reference TRBV5-6 and TRBJ2-1, the CDR3 gives the full variable domain: DAGVTQSPTHLIKTRGQQVTLRCSPKSGHDTVSWYQQALGQGPQFIFQYYEEEERQRGNFPDRFSGHQFPNYSSELNVNALLLGDSALYLCASGLGDEQFFGPGTRLTVL.

This clonotype has only a few counts. The rearrangement links TRBV5-1 to TRBJ1-4, with no clear D. V was cut by 0 bases and J by 5 bases, with 11 bases left in between. Germline assignment: CDR1 SGHRS and CDR2 YFSETQ. The CDR3 has 15 amino acids. Written as DNA, the CDR3 is TGCGCCAGCAGCTTGGACGTGGGGAGGAATGAAAAACTGTTTTTT. This translates into CASSLDVGRNEKLFF.

DNA for the CDR3: TGTGCCAGCAGTGTCCTGCGCTCCAGGGAGCAGTTCTTC. Protein product: CASSVLRSREQFF. This chain uses TRBV2 with TRBJ2-1; D not certain. The germline V and J ends were trimmed by 4 bases and 10 bases, with 14 bases remaining between them. Looked up from germline, CDR1 is SNHLY and CDR2 is FYNNEI. The CDR3 has 13 amino acids.

This clonotype was seen only a few times. The chain joins TRBV9 to TRBJ1-2; D ambiguous. Between the trimmed V and J ends, which lost 2 bases and 5 bases, there was a span of 19 bases. Germline CDR1 SGDLS, CDR2 YYNGEE. This CDR3 spans 16 amino acids. The CDR3 region is CASSVFLDGEKYGYTF. The CDR3 DNA sequence: TGTGCCAGCAGCGTCTTCCTTGACGGGGAAAAATATGGCTACACCTTC.

J is TRBJ2-5 and V is TRBV6-6, with D possibly TRBD1 on 5 matching bases. Trimming took off 5 bases at V and 3 bases at J, with 7 bases between the two ends. The CDR3 is 12 amino acids. In germline, CDR1 is MNHNY, CDR2 SVGAGI (reference sequence). The CDR3 coding sequence is TGTGCCAGCAGTCGACAGAAAGAGACCCAGTACTTC. Translated, it gives CASSRQKETQYF.

V gene TRBV12-3 or TRBV12-4 combines with J gene TRBJ2-3; TRBD2 matches 14 bases. This CDR3 has 17 residues. After removal of 0 bases from V and 4 bases from J, the junction contained 3 bases not matched to a gene. CDR3: CASSLATSGRGPDTQYF. The DNA for the CDR3 is TGTGCCAGCAGTTTAGCGACTAGCGGGAGGGGGCCAGATACGCAGTATTTT.

In this sample, this clonotype turned up a few times. This chain joins TRBV7-9 and TRBJ2-1, with TRBD2 matching over 8 bases. V trimming: 6 bases; J trimming: 4 bases; junction bases outside the gene matches: 8. CDR1 is SEHNR and CDR2 is FQNEAQ in the germline V gene (reference sequence). The CDR3 is 15 residues long. The CDR3 region has the DNA TGTGCCAGCAGATATACTAGCGGACTATACAATGAGCAGTTCTTC. It codes for CASRYTSGLYNEQFF.

Many counts were recorded for this clonotype. The chain has TRBV29-1 and TRBJ2-6, with 11 bases matching TRBD1. The CDR3 loop spans 15 amino acids. The trim removed 4 bases at V and 2 bases at J, leaving 1 base unmatched. Per germline, CDR1 SQVTM and CDR2 ANQGSEA. The chain's CDR3 is CSVGTGGTGANVLTF. The CDR3, as DNA: TGCAGCGTTGGGACAGGGGGCACTGGGGCCAACGTCCTGACTTTC.

This clonotype was seen at least ten times. The gene calls are TRBV7-2 and TRBJ2-3; D remains ambiguous. CDR3 length: 13 residues. V was clipped by 5 bases and J by 3 bases, with 9 bases between them. Germline-derived CDR1 and CDR2 are SGHTA and FQGNSA. CDR3 amino acids: CASSGGLTDTQYF. The DNA of the CDR3 is TGTGCCAGCAGCGGCGGCCTTACAGATACGCAGTATTTT.

A few counts support this clonotype. This chain connects TRBV5-1 to TRBJ2-7; D may correspond to TRBD1 or TRBD2 (5 bases each). The V gene's germline CDR1 is SGHRS and CDR2 YFSETQ. This CDR3 has 16 amino acids. V lost 2 bases, J lost 0 bases, and 15 bases lay in between. CDR3 residues: CASSFGFRGNSYEQYF. The CDR3 DNA reads TGCGCCAGCAGCTTCGGTTTCCGGGGCAACTCCTACGAGCAGTACTTC.

The chain employs TRBV11-2 and TRBJ2-6; D ambiguous. In germline, CDR1 is SGHAT, CDR2 FQNNGV. The CDR3 loop spans 12 amino acids. With 2 bases removed from V and 6 bases from J, the gap between germline ends came to 2 bases. The CDR3 region has the DNA TGTGCCAGCAGCTTAACGGCCAACGTCCTGACTTTC. This encodes CASSLTANVLTF.

This clonotype was recorded a few times. The V call is TRBV6-6, the J call TRBJ1-2; 9 positions match TRBD1. From germline, CDR1 is MNHNY and CDR2 SVGAGI (reference sequence). The CDR3 loop spans 17 amino acids. After removal of 0 bases from V and 4 bases from J, the junction contained 9 bases not matched to a gene. The DNA of the CDR3 is TGTGCCAGCAGTTACTCGAGTAGCGGGACAGGGATCTATGGCTACACCTTC. The encoded protein is CASSYSSSGTGIYGYTF.

This clonotype was picked up many times. The J gene is TRBJ2-5, the V gene TRBV29-1; a possible D gene is TRBD2 (6 bases). CDR1 and CDR2 (germline): SQVTM, ANQGSEA. The CDR3 is made up of 13 amino acids. V lost 6 bases, J lost 5 bases, and 16 bases lay in between. CDR3 bases: TGCAGCGTAGACCGGCGGGGACGGGAGACCCAGTACTTC. It translates to CSVDRRGRETQYF.

The sample holds a few counts of this clonotype. The J gene is TRBJ1-6, the V gene TRBV6-6, with unresolved D. Germline loops: CDR1 MNHNY, CDR2 SVGAGI (reference sequence). V was cut by 4 bases and J by 8 bases, with 12 bases left in between. This CDR3 has 14 residues. As DNA, the CDR3 is TGTGCCAGCAGTTTAACGCTTACTGATTCACCCCTCCACTTT. Translation gives CASSLTLTDSPLHF.

The V gene is TRBV20-1, the J gene TRBJ2-1; 7 bases are a match to TRBD2. CDR3 size: 18 residues. J was trimmed by 0 bases and V by 3 bases; bases with no gene match: 14. Germline CDR1 is DFQATT and CDR2 is SNEGSKA (reference sequence). The CDR3 reads CSASTVMTSRSSYNEQFF. In DNA form, the CDR3 reads TGCAGTGCTAGCACCGTAATGACTAGCCGGAGCTCCTACAATGAGCAGTTCTTC.